The 25 T cell receptor beta chains listed next were all sequenced from one sample in a study of CD8+CD57+ T cells in acquired aplastic anemia. Researchers used genomic DNA as the template to profile TCR beta VDJ and CDR3. TCRdb independently ran MiXCR on the reads; one entry per CDR3 protein. The top ten hold 30% to 40% of the sample, which has 40,000 to 50,000 distinct CDR3 sequences, about 73% seen once. Sequencing used sorted CD4+, CD8+, or CD8+CD57+ T cells (not recorded which) from PBMCs. These receptors all stem from a human donor in good health, serving as a control.

The J gene is TRBJ1-2, the V gene TRBV19; TRBD1 might be the D (6 bases). From germline, CDR1 is LNHDA and CDR2 SQIVND (reference sequence). Between the trimmed V and J ends, which lost 6 bases and 5 bases, there was a span of 10 bases. The CDR3 sequence is 12 residues long. CDR3 sequence: CASRPGEYGYTF. Here the CDR3 DNA reads TGTGCCAGTAGGCCAGGGGAATATGGCTACACCTTC.

The chain uses TRBV7-2 and TRBJ2-7, with a tentative D call TRBD1 (6 bases). Trimming removed 5 bases at V and 2 bases at J, with 16 bases between. The germline V gene has CDR1 SGHTA and CDR2 FQGNSA. This CDR3 comprises 15 residues. The CDR3 spells CASSAALGQAYEQYF. The CDR3 DNA reads TGTGCCAGCAGCGCGGCCCTGGGACAAGCCTACGAGCAGTACTTC.

V usage is TRBV5-5 and J usage is TRBJ2-5; 7 bases fit TRBD2. Germline V CDR1 and CDR2: SGHKS, YYEKEE (reference sequence). CDR3 length: 13 amino acids. V lost 2 bases to trimming and J lost 5 bases; unmatched junction nucleotides: 3. The CDR3 region has the DNA TGTGCCAGCAGCTTCCGGGGAGGGGAGACCCAGTACTTC. This encodes CASSFRGGETQYF.

The V gene is TRBV5-1, the J gene TRBJ2-7; D is ambiguous. CDR1 is SGHRS, CDR2 YFSETQ, per germline. The CDR3 is 15 residues long. The V end lost 0 bases, the J end lost 3 bases, and 13 bases lay between the germline ends. CDR3 residues: CASSLVMGSSYEQYF. DNA of the CDR3: TGCGCCAGCAGCTTGGTAATGGGCAGCAGCTACGAGCAGTACTTC. Drawing the rest from reference TRBV5-1 and TRBJ2-7, the complete variable domain is KAGVTQTPRYLIKTRGQQVTLSCSPISGHRSVSWYQQTPGQGLQFLFEYFSETQRNKGNFPGRFSGRQFSNSRSEMNVSTLELGDSALYLCASSLVMGSSYEQYFGPGTRLTVT.

The chain carries TRBV19 and TRBJ1-5; D is ambiguous. Between the trimmed V and J ends, which lost 3 bases and 0 bases, there was a span of 9 bases. This CDR3 comprises 15 residues. Looked up from germline, CDR1 is LNHDA and CDR2 is SQIVND (reference sequence). This chain's CDR3 is CASSMEPLSNQPQHF. The CDR3 nucleotides are TGTGCCAGTAGTATGGAACCGCTTAGCAATCAGCCCCAGCATTTT.

The chain is built from TRBV25-1 and TRBJ2-1; the D gene could be TRBD1 or TRBD2 (5 bases each). Germline values: CDR1 MGHDK, CDR2 SYGVNS. This CDR3 region has 15 residues. V was shortened by 1 base and J by 0 bases, with 7 bases between the two germline ends. DNA of the CDR3: TGTGCCAGCAGTGAATGGGGGAGCTCCTACAATGAGCAGTTCTTC. Encoded protein: CASSEWGSSYNEQFF.

This clonotype has just a few counts. The DNA for the CDR3 is TGTGCCAGTAGTCCTGGACAGTTGAACACTGAAGCTTTCTTT. Its protein is CASSPGQLNTEAFF. The V and J genes are TRBV19 and TRBJ1-1, with a possible D match to TRBD1 (6 bases). Trimming removed 5 bases from V and 0 bases from J, with 10 bases in between. CDR3 length equals 14 residues. Germline values: CDR1 LNHDA, CDR2 SQIVND (reference sequence).

This chain connects TRBV6-6 to TRBJ2-7; D is tentatively TRBD1 or TRBD2 (5 bases each). Trimming removed 6 bases from V and 2 bases from J, with 17 bases in between. Germline V gene sequence: CDR1 MNHNY, CDR2 SVGAGI (reference sequence). This CDR3 is 15 amino acids long. CDR3 nucleotide sequence: TGTGCCAGCAGGAGGGACGACGCCGGACCCTACGAGCAGTACTTC. Translating it yields CASRRDDAGPYEQYF.

The CDR3 DNA reads as TGCGCCAGCAGCCTCCAAGGGGGCGGGGCCTACGAGCAGTACTTC. Translation: CASSLQGGGAYEQYF. The chain joins TRBV4-1 to TRBJ2-7; D may be TRBD1 (7 bases). V dropped 4 bases and J dropped 2 bases, with 15 bases sitting between them. The CDR3 consists of 15 residues. Germline loops: CDR1 MGHRA, CDR2 YSYEKL.

The CDR3 loop is CASSSQGEAFF. CDR3 in DNA: TGTGCCAGTAGTAGCCAGGGGGAAGCTTTCTTT. The J gene is TRBJ1-1, the V gene TRBV19, with a weak D call TRBD1 (6 bases). Germline values: CDR1 LNHDA, CDR2 SQIVND (reference sequence). The CDR3 is made up of 11 amino acids. Trimming cost V 4 bases and J 8 bases, with 8 bases left between them. The full variable domain, rest sourced from reference TRBV19 and TRBJ1-1, is DGGITQSPKYLFRKEGQNVTLSCEQNLNHDAMYWYRQDPGQGLRLIYYSQIVNDFQKGDIAEGYSVSREKKESFPLTVTSAQKNPTAFYLCASSSQGEAFFGQGTRLTVV.

This clonotype was found a few times. V is TRBV7-3 and J is TRBJ2-7, with 7 bases fitting TRBD1. Germline CDR1 SGHTA, CDR2 FQGTGA. CDR3 length equals 15 residues. J gave up 3 bases and V 3 bases, and 8 bases lay outside the gene matches. CDR3 loop: CASSFRPGDSYEQYF. The CDR3 DNA follows: TGTGCCAGCAGCTTTCGGCCCGGGGACAGCTACGAGCAGTACTTC.

The chain employs TRBV7-9 and TRBJ2-7; 7 bases are a match to TRBD1. CDR3 length equals 13 residues. The V gene's germline CDR1 is SEHNR and CDR2 FQNEAQ (reference sequence). V shed 1 base, J shed 6 bases, and the junction held 3 bases outside the gene matches. The chain's CDR3 is CASSLGGQFEQYF. In nucleotides, the CDR3 is TGTGCCAGCAGCTTAGGGGGACAGTTCGAGCAGTACTTC.

The chain is built from TRBV7-2 and TRBJ2-5; TRBD2 aligns across 8 bases. Germline assignment: CDR1 SGHTA and CDR2 FQGNSA. The CDR3 is 14 amino acids. V shed 2 bases, J shed 4 bases, and the junction held 3 bases outside the gene matches. CDR3 nucleotides: TGTGCCAGCAGCTTATACCGGGGGGGAGAGACCCAGTACTTC. Translation gives CASSLYRGGETQYF.

The gene calls are TRBV2 and TRBJ1-6; possibly TRBD1 for D (5 bases). This CDR3 is 14 amino acids long. V lost 2 bases and J 7 bases, leaving 9 bases between the germline ends. Germline CDR1 is SNHLY and CDR2 is FYNNEI. The CDR3 DNA reads TGTGCCAGCAGTGAACAGACAGAGAATTCACCCCTCCACTTT. This translates into CASSEQTENSPLHF. The full variable domain, completed using reference TRBV2 and TRBJ1-6, is EPEVTQTPSHQVTQMGQEVILRCVPISNHLYFYWYRQILGQKVEFLVSFYNNEISEKSEIFDDQFSVERPDGSNFTLKIRSTKLEDSAMYFCASSEQTENSPLHFGNGTRLTVT.

This clonotype was recorded only once. The chain has TRBV7-9 and TRBJ2-7, with 8 bases lining up with TRBD1. Per germline, CDR1 SEHNR and CDR2 FQNEAQ (reference sequence). After removal of 5 bases from V and 6 bases from J, the junction contained 6 bases not matched to a gene. The CDR3 spans 13 residues. Written as DNA, the CDR3 is TGTGCCAGCAGCCCCCAGGGGGCTGGCGAGCAGTACTTC. Encoded protein: CASSPQGAGEQYF.

V and J are TRBV24-1 and TRBJ1-2; tentative D call: TRBD1 (5 bases). This CDR3 comprises 12 residues. Germline values: CDR1 KGHDR, CDR2 SFDVKD. Trimming left V 1 base short and J 8 bases short, with 7 bases between. CDR3 amino acids: CATSDFWGGYTF. For the CDR3, the DNA is TGTGCCACCAGTGATTTTTGGGGGGGCTACACCTTC.

Comment on this clonotype: One junction end disagrees with the germline gene, perhaps due to a read error. The chain uses TRBV20-1 and TRBJ2-1; D might be TRBD1 or TRBD2, each matching 6 bases. The germline V gene encodes CDR1 DFQATT and CDR2 SNEGSKA (reference sequence). The CDR3 extends over 15 amino acids. CDR3 loop: CSARDLGRDNNGQFF. The CDR3 nucleotides are TGCAGTGCTAGAGATCTGGGGCGGGACAACAATGGGCAGTTCTTC.

The V gene is TRBV15, the J gene TRBJ1-1; D possibly corresponds to TRBD1 (5 bases). The length of the CDR3 is 15 residues. Deletions cut 0 bases from V and 11 bases from J, with 19 bases between. Germline V CDR1 and CDR2: LNHNV, YYDKDF (reference sequence). CDR3 amino acids: CATSRERGRLGNAFF. The CDR3 DNA sequence: TGTGCCACCAGCAGAGAAAGGGGTCGCCTGGGAAATGCTTTCTTT.

Notes on this clonotype: An end of the junction differs from the germline gene, which may be a read error. The rearrangement links TRBV19 to TRBJ1-1; 7 nucleotides match TRBD1. The CDR3 spans 13 residues. Germline loops: CDR1 LNHDA, CDR2 SQIVND (reference sequence). CDR3 sequence (DNA): TGTGCCAGTAGTATTCCGGGACAGACTGAGGCTTTCTTT. It codes for CASSIPGQTEAFF.

The chain couples TRBV25-1 to TRBJ2-7, with a possible D match to TRBD2 (6 bases). From germline, CDR1 is MGHDK and CDR2 SYGVNS. With 2 bases removed from V and 2 bases from J, the gap between germline ends came to 10 bases. The CDR3 consists of 14 residues. CDR3 nucleotides: TGTGCCAGCAGTGAAGAAGGCGGGGCCTACGAGCAGTACGTC. It codes for CASSEEGGAYEQYV.

The rearrangement links TRBV12-3 or TRBV12-4 to TRBJ1-5; D remains unclear. CDR3 size: 14 residues. V lost 6 bases and J lost 6, with 15 bases in between. The CDR3 DNA reads as TGTGCCAGCAGCCCCCCGGGTCCCATTCAGCCCCAGCATTTT. Residues: CASSPPGPIQPQHF.

This clonotype has more than one count but fewer than ten. V gene TRBV2 combines with J gene TRBJ2-3; D is possibly TRBD2 (6 bases). Trimming took off 0 bases at V and 1 base at J, with 11 bases between the two ends. This CDR3 is 16 amino acids long. The germline V gene has CDR1 SNHLY and CDR2 FYNNEI. The CDR3: CASSEAILARTDTQYF. For the CDR3, the DNA is TGTGCCAGCAGTGAAGCCATACTAGCTCGCACAGATACGCAGTATTTT.

The genes are TRBV15 and TRBJ2-3, with D possibly matching TRBD1 (6 bases). This CDR3 is 17 amino acids long. Looked up from germline, CDR1 is LNHNV and CDR2 is YYDKDF (reference sequence). The ends were cut back, 4 bases at V and 0 bases at J, with 17 bases in the middle. Written as DNA, the CDR3 is TGTGCCACCAGCATCGACCAGGGGACCGTTAGCACAGATACGCAGTATTTT. It encodes CATSIDQGTVSTDTQYF.

The CDR3 DNA sequence: TGTGCCAGCAGCCCGGGAGTGGGAGATACGCAGTATTTT. Its translation: CASSPGVGDTQYF. The chain carries TRBV7-9 and TRBJ2-3, with D possibly matching TRBD2 (6 bases). Trimming removed 5 bases at V and 5 bases at J, with 11 bases between. The CDR3 consists of 13 residues. The germline V gene has CDR1 SEHNR and CDR2 FQNEAQ (reference sequence).

The table lists this clonotype with a count of one. The genes are TRBV24-1 and TRBJ2-7; 7 bases are shared with TRBD1. CDR3 length equals 14 residues. Germline assignment: CDR1 KGHDR and CDR2 SFDVKD. V was clipped by 3 bases and J by 4 bases; unmatched bases: 5. As DNA, the CDR3 is TGTGCCACCAGTGATCCTTCGACAGGGTACGAGCAGTACTTC. This encodes CATSDPSTGYEQYF.